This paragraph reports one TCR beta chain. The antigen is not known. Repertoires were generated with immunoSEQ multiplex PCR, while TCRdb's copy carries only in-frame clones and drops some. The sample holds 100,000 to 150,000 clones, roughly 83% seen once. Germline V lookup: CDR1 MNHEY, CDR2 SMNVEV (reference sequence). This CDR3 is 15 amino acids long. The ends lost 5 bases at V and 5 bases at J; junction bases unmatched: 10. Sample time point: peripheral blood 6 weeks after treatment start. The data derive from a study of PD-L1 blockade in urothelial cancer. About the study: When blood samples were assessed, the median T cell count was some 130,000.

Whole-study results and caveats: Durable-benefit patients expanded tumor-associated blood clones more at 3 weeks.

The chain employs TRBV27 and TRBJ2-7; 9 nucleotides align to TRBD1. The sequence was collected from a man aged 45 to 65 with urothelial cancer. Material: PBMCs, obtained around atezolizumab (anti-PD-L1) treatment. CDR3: CASSHPGQGGDEQYF. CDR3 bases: TGTGCCAGCAGTCACCCGGGACAGGGTGGCGACGAGCAGTACTTC.